The present entry profiles one T cell receptor beta chain with its context. The sample is drawn from a study of blood T cell repertoires in COVID-19. Some clones are missing from TCRdb's copy, which holds only in-frame ones; the method was immunoSEQ multiplex PCR. The data show about 250,000 clones, 88% seen once. Specimen: peripheral blood. The clonotype comes from a man of 80 years or more with acute or convalescent COVID-19.

CDR3: CATSDTRTSSYNEQFF. In DNA, the CDR3 is TGTGCCACCAGTGACACCAGGACTAGCTCCTACAATGAGCAGTTCTTC. This rearrangement joins TRBV24-1 to TRBJ2-1, with TRBD2 identical over 7 bases. After removal of 4 bases from V and 0 bases from J, the junction contained 5 bases not matched to a gene. CDR1 is KGHDR and CDR2 is SFDVKD in the germline V gene. The CDR3 is made up of 16 amino acids.